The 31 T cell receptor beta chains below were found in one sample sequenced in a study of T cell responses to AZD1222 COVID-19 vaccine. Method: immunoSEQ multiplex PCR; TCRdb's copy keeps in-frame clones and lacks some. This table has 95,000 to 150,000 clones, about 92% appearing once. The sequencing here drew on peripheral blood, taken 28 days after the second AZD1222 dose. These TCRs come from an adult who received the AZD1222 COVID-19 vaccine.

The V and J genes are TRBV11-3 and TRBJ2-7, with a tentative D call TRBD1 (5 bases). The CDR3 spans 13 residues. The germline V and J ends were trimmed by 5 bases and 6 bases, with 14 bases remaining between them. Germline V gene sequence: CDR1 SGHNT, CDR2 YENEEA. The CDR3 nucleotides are TGTGCCAGCAGCCGACAGTTCCGAGGCGAGCAGTACTTC. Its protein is CASSRQFRGEQYF.

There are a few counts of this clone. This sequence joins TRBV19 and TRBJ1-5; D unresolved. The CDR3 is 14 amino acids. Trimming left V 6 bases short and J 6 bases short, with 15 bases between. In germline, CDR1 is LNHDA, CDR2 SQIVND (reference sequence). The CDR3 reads CASRSPDPPQPQHF. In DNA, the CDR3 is TGTGCCAGTAGAAGTCCGGACCCCCCTCAGCCCCAGCATTTT. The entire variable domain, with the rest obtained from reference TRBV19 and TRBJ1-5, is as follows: DGGITQSPKYLFRKEGQNVTLSCEQNLNHDAMYWYRQDPGQGLRLIYYSQIVNDFQKGDIAEGYSVSREKKESFPLTVTSAQKNPTAFYLCASRSPDPPQPQHFGDGTRLSIL.

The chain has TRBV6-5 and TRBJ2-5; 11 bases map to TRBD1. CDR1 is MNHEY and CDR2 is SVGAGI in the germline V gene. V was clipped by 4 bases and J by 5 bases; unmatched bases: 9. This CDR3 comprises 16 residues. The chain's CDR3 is CASSLTGTGGRETQYF. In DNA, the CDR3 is TGTGCCAGCAGTTTGACCGGGACAGGGGGTCGGGAGACCCAGTACTTC.

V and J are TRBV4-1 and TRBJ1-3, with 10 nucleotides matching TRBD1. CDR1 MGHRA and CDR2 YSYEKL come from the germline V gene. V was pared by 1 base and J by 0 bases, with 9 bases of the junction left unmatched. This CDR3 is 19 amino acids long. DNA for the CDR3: TGCGCCAGCAGCCAAGTATGGACAGGGGGTTTTGCCTCTGGAAACACCATATATTTT. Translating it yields CASSQVWTGGFASGNTIYF.

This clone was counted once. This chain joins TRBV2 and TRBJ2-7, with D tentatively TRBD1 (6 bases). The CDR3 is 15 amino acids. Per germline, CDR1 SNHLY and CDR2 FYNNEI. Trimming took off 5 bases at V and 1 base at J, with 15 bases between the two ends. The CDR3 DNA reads TGTGCCAGCAGTTATTTTCAGGGGTCTTCCTACGAGCAGTACTTC. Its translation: CASSYFQGSSYEQYF. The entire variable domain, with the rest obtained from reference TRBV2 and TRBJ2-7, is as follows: EPEVTQTPSHQVTQMGQEVILRCVPISNHLYFYWYRQILGQKVEFLVSFYNNEISEKSEIFDDQFSVERPDGSNFTLKIRSTKLEDSAMYFCASSYFQGSSYEQYFGPGTRLTVT.

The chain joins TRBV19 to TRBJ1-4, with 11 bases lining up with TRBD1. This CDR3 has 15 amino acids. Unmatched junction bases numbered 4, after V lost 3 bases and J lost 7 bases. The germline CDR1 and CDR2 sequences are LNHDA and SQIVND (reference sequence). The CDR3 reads CASSISGQGAEKLFF. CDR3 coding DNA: TGTGCCAGTAGTATTTCAGGACAGGGGGCTGAAAAACTGTTTTTT.

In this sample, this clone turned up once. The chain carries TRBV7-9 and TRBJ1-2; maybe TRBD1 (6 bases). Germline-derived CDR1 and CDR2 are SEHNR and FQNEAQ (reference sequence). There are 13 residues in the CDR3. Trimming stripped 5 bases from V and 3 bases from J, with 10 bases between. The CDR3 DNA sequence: TGTGCCAGCAGCGGGGACACCGACTATGGCTACACCTTC. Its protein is CASSGDTDYGYTF.

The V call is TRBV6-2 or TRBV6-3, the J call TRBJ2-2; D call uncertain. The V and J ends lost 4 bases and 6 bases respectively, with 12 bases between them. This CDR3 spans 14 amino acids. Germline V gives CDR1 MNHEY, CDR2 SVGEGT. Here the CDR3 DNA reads TGTGCCAGCAGTTTTCGGACGCCGGCCGGGGAGCTGTTTTTT. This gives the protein CASSFRTPAGELFF.

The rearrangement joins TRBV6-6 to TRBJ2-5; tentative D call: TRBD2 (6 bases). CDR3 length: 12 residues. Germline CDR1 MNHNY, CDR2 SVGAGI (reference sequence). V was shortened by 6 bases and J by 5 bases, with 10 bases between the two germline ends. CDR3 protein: CASSWDSETQYF. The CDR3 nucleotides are TGTGCCAGCAGCTGGGACTCTGAGACCCAGTACTTC.

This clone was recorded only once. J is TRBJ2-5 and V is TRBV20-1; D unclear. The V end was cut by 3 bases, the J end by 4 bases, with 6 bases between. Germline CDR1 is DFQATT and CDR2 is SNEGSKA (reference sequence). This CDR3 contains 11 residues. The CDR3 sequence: CSASPAETQYF. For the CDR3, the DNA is TGCAGTGCTAGTCCAGCAGAGACCCAGTACTTC.

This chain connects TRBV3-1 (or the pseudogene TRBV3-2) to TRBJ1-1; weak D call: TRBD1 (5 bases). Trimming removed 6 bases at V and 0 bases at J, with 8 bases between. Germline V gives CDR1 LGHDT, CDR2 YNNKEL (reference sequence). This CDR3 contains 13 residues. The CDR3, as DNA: TGTGCCAGCAGTTACAGGTTGAACACTGAAGCTTTCTTT. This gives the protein CASSYRLNTEAFF.

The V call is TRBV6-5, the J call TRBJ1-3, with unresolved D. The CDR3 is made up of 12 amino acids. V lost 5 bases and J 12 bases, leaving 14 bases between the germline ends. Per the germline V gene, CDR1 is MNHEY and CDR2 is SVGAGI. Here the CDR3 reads CASSRHVLSIYF. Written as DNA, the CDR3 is TGTGCCAGCAGTCGACACGTCCTCAGCATATATTTT.

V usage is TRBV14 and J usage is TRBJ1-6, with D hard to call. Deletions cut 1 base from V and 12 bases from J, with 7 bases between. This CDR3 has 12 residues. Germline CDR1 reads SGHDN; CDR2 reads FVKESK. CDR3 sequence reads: CASSQARVPLHF. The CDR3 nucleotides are TGTGCCAGCAGCCAAGCTCGGGTACCCCTCCACTTT.

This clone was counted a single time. The CDR3 DNA follows: TGTGCCATCAATCGACAGGGTGACGACGAGCAGTACTTC. It yields the protein CAINRQGDDEQYF. The genes are TRBV10-3 and TRBJ2-7; 7 bases are a match to TRBD1. The CDR3 extends over 13 amino acids. The junction had 8 bases not matched to a gene; V was cut back by 7 bases and J by 5 bases. Germline CDR1 is ENHRY and CDR2 is SYGVKD.

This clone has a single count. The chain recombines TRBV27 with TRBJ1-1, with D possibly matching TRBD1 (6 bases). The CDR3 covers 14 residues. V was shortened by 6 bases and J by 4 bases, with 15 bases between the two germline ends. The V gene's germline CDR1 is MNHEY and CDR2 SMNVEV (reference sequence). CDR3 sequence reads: CASSRPGGATEAFF. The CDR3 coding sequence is TGTGCCAGCAGCCGGCCCGGGGGGGCCACTGAAGCTTTCTTT.

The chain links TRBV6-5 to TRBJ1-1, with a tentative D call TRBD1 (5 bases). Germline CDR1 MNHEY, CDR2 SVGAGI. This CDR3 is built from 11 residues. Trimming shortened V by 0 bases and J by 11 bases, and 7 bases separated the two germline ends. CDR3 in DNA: TGTGCCAGCAGTTACTCGGGGCTGGCTTTCTTT. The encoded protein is CASSYSGLAFF.

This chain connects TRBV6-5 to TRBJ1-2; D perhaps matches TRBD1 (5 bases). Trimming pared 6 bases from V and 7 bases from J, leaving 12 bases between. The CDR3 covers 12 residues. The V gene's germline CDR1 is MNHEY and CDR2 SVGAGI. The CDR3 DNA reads TGTGCCAGCAGCTCCCTTCAGGGTGGCTACACCTTC. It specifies CASSSLQGGYTF.

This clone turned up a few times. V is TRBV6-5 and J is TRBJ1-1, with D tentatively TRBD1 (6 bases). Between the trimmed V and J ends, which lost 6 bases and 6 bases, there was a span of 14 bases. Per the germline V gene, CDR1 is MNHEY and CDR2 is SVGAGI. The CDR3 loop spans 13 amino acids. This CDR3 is CASRPTTGSEAFF. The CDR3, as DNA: TGTGCCAGCAGACCCACCACAGGGTCTGAAGCTTTCTTT.

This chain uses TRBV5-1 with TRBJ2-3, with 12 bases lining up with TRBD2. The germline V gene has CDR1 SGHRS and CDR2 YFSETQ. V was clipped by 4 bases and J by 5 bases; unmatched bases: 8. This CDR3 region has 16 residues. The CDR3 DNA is TGCGCCAGCAGCGATGCTAGCGGGGGGGCGTTAGATACGCAGTATTTT. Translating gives CASSDASGGALDTQYF.

The CDR3 bases are TGTGCCAGCAGTGCGATGGAGAAAGCTTTCTTT. As protein: CASSAMEKAFF. The chain recombines TRBV2 with TRBJ1-1; D unclear. V dropped 4 bases and J dropped 9 bases, with 9 bases sitting between them. Germline V lookup: CDR1 SNHLY, CDR2 FYNNEI. This CDR3 spans 11 amino acids.

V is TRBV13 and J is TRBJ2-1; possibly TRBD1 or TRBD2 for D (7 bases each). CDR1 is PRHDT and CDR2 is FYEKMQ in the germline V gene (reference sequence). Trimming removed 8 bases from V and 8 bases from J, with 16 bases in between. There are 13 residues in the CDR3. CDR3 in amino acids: CASSGGAGDEQFF. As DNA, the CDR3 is TGTGCCAGCTCAGGGGGGGCCGGGGATGAGCAGTTCTTC. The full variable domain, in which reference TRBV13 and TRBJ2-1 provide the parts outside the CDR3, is AAGVIQSPRHLIKEKRETATLKCYPIPRHDTVYWYQQGPGQDPQFLISFYEKMQSDKGSIPDRFSAQQFSDYHSELNMSSLELGDSALYFCASSGGAGDEQFFGPGTRLTVL.

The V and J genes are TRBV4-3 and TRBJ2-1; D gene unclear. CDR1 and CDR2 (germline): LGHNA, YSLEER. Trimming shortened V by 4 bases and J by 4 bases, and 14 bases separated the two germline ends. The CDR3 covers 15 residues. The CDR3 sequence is CASSPTENPYNEQFF. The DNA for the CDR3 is TGCGCCAGCAGCCCAACAGAAAACCCATACAATGAGCAGTTCTTC.

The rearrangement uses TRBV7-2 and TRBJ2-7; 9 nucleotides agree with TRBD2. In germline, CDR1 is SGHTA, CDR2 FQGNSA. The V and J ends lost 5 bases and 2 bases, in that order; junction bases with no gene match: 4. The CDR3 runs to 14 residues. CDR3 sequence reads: CASSPLAGPYEQYF. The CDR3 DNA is TGTGCCAGCAGCCCCCTAGCGGGACCCTACGAGCAGTACTTC. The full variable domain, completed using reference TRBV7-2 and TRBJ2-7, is GAGVSQSPSNKVTEKGKDVELRCDPISGHTALYWYRQSLGQGLEFLIYFQGNSAPDKSGLPSDRFSAERTGGSVSTLTIQRTQQEDSAVYLCASSPLAGPYEQYFGPGTRLTVT.

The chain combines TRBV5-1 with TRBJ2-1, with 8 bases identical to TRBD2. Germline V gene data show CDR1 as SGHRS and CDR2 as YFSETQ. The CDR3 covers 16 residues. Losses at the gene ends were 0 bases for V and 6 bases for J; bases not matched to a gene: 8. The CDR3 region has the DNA TGCGCCAGCAGCTTGGCAGCGGGGGCAATGGGCAATGAGCAGTTCTTC. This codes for CASSLAAGAMGNEQFF.

The CDR3 loop reads CASSLGRGTGRGGTEAFF. The CDR3 DNA follows: TGCGCCAGCAGCTTGGGGCGAGGGACAGGGAGGGGCGGCACTGAAGCTTTCTTT. V gene TRBV5-1 combines with J gene TRBJ1-1; 9 nucleotides agree with TRBD1. The CDR3 runs to 18 residues. The junction had 13 bases not matched to a gene; V was cut back by 0 bases and J by 4 bases. Looked up from germline, CDR1 is SGHRS and CDR2 is YFSETQ.

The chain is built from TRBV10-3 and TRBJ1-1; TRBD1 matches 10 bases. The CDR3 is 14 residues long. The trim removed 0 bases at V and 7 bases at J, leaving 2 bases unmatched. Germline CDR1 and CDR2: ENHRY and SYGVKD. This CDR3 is CAISESGTGVEAFF. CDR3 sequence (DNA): TGTGCCATCAGTGAGTCGGGGACAGGGGTTGAAGCTTTCTTT.

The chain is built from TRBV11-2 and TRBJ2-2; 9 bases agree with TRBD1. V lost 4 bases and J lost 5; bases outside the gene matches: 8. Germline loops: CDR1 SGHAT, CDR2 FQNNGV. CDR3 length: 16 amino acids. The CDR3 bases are TGTGCCAGCAGCTCTTTAAGGGACAGGGCTACCGGGGAGCTGTTTTTT. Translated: CASSSLRDRATGELFF.

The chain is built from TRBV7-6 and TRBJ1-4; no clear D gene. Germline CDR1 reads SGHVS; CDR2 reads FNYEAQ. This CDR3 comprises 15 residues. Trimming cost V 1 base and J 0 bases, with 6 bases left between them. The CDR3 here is CASSLGTSTNEKLFF. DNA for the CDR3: TGTGCCAGCAGCTTAGGCACCTCAACTAATGAAAAACTGTTTTTT.

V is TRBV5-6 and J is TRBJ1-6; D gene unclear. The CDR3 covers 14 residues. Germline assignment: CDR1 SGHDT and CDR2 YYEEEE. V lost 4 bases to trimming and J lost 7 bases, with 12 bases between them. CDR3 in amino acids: CASSPSRLNSPLHF. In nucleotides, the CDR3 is TGTGCCAGCAGCCCTTCCCGGCTGAATTCACCCCTCCACTTT.

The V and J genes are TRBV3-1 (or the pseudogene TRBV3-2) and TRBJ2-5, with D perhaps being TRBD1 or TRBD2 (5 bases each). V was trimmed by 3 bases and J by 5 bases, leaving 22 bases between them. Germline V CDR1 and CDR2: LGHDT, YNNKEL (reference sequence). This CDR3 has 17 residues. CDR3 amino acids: CASSQRKRGFGVETQYF. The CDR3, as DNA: TGTGCCAGCAGCCAGCGGAAGAGGGGTTTCGGGGTGGAGACCCAGTACTTC.

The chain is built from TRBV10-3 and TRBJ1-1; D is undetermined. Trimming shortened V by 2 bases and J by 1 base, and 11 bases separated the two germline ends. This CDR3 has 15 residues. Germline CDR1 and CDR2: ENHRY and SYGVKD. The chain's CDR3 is CAISERTAENTEAFF. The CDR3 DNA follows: TGTGCCATCAGTGAGCGTACAGCTGAGAACACTGAAGCTTTCTTT.